The sequence of this TCR beta chain was determined in a study of T cell responses to AZD1222 COVID-19 vaccine. Overall study findings and caveats: Receipt of two AZD1222 doses was followed by a rise in Spike-specific TCR breadth and depth. Reports say nearly half of spike-specific TCRs go after unmutated variant regions. Donors were chiefly white British, with a greater number of females, and clonal diversity was perhaps underestimated.

Comment on this clone: Its antigen is not identified.

Repertoires were generated with immunoSEQ multiplex PCR, while TCRdb's copy carries only in-frame clones and drops some. The data hold tens of thousands of clones, with around 90% observed a single time. CDR1 and CDR2 (germline): LGHNT, FRNRAP. This CDR3 is 14 amino acids long. V lost 3 bases to trimming and J lost 4 bases, with 12 bases between them. This TCR derives from an adult in good health. This specimen consisted of peripheral blood, obtained on day 0 of MenACWY control vaccination. V and J are TRBV12-5 and TRBJ1-2; tentative D call: TRBD1 (6 bases). CDR3 in amino acids: CASGLGGLIYGYTF. In DNA form, the CDR3 reads TGTGCTAGTGGTTTAGGGGGGCTGATCTATGGCTACACCTTC.